The subject of this entry is one TCR beta chain. What this receptor recognizes is not known. Base quality data are lacking; no much larger clone is found one base away. This record belongs to a study of PD-1 blockade in classical Hodgkin lymphoma (dated by TCRdb to about 2020). About the full investigation: Nivolumab dosing was 3 mg/kg intravenously every 2 weeks, continuing until either disease progression or unacceptable toxicity. To define a peripheral blood immune signature of response to PD-1 blockade in classical Hodgkin lymphoma, the study combined TCR beta sequencing with CyTOF. Study-wide conclusions, independent of this receptor: Trial patients achieving complete response had baseline diversity similar to newly diagnosed patients, whereas partial responders and progressors had significantly lower diversity. Diversity was lower in patients who began nivolumab less than 1 year after ASCT, so these patients were left out of later analyses to avoid confounding by immune reconstitution. A significant rise by C4D1 was seen in CD4+ but not CD8+ TCR diversity (p=0.0027 vs p=0.16), with the rise being most apparent in complete responders (p=0.02). Newly diagnosed patients were reported to have lower baseline TCR diversity than healthy donors, and relapsed/refractory patients were reported to have lower baseline TCR diversity still. The study was limited to a single clinical trial cohort, and causes of repertoire differences, possibly disease activity or prior therapy, remained undefined.

The CDR3 has 14 amino acids, counting the end cysteine and phenylalanine. The retained sequence is limited to the CDR3, 42 bases, with the frame set at the first base. At the junction V is shortened by 0 bases and J by 5 bases, with 8 bases in between. In the germline V gene, CDR1 corresponds to LGHNA and CDR2 to YSLEER. The Qiagen DNeasy kit was used to extract genomic DNA from unsorted PBMCs and from the negatively selected CD4+ and CD8+ fractions. Amplification of TCR beta CDR3 regions was done by immunoSEQ multiplex PCR with primers that anneal to V and J segments. Amplification bias was minimized using a synthetic immune receptor repertoire, and residual bias was removed computationally after sequencing. The authors' analysis ran thus. Repertoire diversity was quantified as the Shannon entropy index using custom Python scripts. Unsorted, CD4+ and CD8+ repertoires were analyzed separately, except in combined analyses where CD4+ and CD8+ sequences were merged in silico. Clonal expansion was defined as at least a 2-fold frequency increase after treatment relative to C1D1, with a pseudocount of 0.5 for undetected baseline clones. Singleton clones were defined as clones with 0 or 1 copy at C1D1, and non-singleton clones were defined as clones with 2 or more copies. By matching protein sequences in sorted samples from the same patient, clones expanded in unsorted samples were annotated as CD4+, CD8+ or unknown. Diversity changes from C1D1 to C4D1 were tested in paired samples using Wilcoxon tests. What TCRdb holds here is the immuneACCESS table cut down to in-frame rearrangements. Part of the clones is not present; checked against another copy, under half of the missing clones reflect an unresolved V gene, and the others are unexplained. Clone size and the V and J calls come from that table; the DNA yielded D and trimming. The sample data list a few thousand clones, and 60% to 70% of these were observed just once. The ten most abundant clones make up approximately 57% of the sample.

Interpreted using the paper, the time point label stands for: cycle 2 day 1 (C2D1) of nivolumab. Relapse after autologous stem cell transplantation had occurred in all trial patients, and cohorts A, B and C were distinguished by prior brentuximab vedotin exposure. The trial cohort was composed of 56 patients with relapsed/refractory classical Hodgkin lymphoma, for whom complete response, partial response or progressive disease was recorded as best overall response. Trial patients were treated with single-agent nivolumab in the multi-cohort phase II CheckMate 205 trial. An independent review committee assessed best overall response by applying the 2007 International Working Group response criteria. PBMCs from the trial were collected at three points: immediately before nivolumab initiation (C1D1), and during therapy at cycle 2 day 1 and cycle 4 day 1. Peripheral blood was collected in 8 mL Vacutainer Cell Preparation Tubes, from which PBMCs were isolated by centrifugation and then cryopreserved.

This TCR was sampled from a human donor with classical Hodgkin lymphoma. The sequencing here drew on peripheral blood mononuclear cells (PBMCs), taken before the second cycle of nivolumab. This chain is built from TRBV4-3 and TRBJ1-3; a confident D gene designation cannot be given. At the DNA level, the sequence is TGCGCCAGCAGCCAAGATACTTCCCGAAACACCATATATTTT. It encodes CASSQDTSRNTIYF.